This record covers a single TCR beta chain. Its cognate antigen has yet to be identified. No base quality values were provided; no much bigger clone lies one nucleotide off. According to the study, the label for this sample's time point signals: human tissue collected at research (rapid) autopsy. Three non-HCT comparator patients with other cancers, having at least five GI tract samples and no known GI disease at death, were selected retrospectively. Autopsy tissues included GI sites from esophagus to rectum, liver, skin and lymphoid organs including spleen, after a median post-mortem interval of roughly 9.8 hours. Autopsy specimens were bisected, with one portion flash-frozen in liquid nitrogen and the remainder formalin-fixed, and GI outer muscle layers were removed. To extract genomic DNA from frozen tissues, either the Mag-Bind Blood & Tissue DNA HDQ 96 Kit on a Chemagic 360 or the DNeasy Blood & Tissue Kit was used. Because of concern about red blood cell contamination, extracted DNA underwent additional purification with the Genomic DNA Clean & Concentrator-25 kit.

Taken from cysteine to phenylalanine, the CDR3 has 15 residues. Only CDR3 DNA remains: 45 bases, in frame from the first base. The junction carries 17 bases between V and J, which are trimmed by 6 bases and 3 bases respectively. CDR1 and CDR2 are drawn from the germline V gene: ENHRY, SYGVKD. The method behind the library was the immunoSEQ multiplex PCR assay. TCRbeta CDR3 sequencing was performed at survey depth by Adaptive Biotechnologies, and CDR3 sequences, V/J genes, productive frequency and template counts were reported. Amplification of TCR beta CDR3 regions was performed from genomic DNA rather than from RNA. Regarding the original processing steps: Jensen-Shannon divergence served to quantify pairwise repertoire overlap between tissues, with 0 meaning identical and 1 meaning complete divergence. Tissues were grouped by single-linkage agglomerative hierarchical clustering of pairwise JSD values, and the clustering results were shown as dendrograms. GLIPH2 was run on all patient samples with simulation_depth 1000, kmer_min_depth 3 and cdr3_length_cutoff 8, and groups with more than two unique CDR3s were retained. In a standardized tissue-overlap score, Jaccard GLIPH-group overlap across patients was extrapolated to a standard repertoire size of 1000 clones. Linear mixed-effect models, with tissue as a fixed effect and individual as a random effect, were used to test how diversity related to clinical or experimental variables. The immuneACCESS repertoire file appears here via TCRdb, limited to in-frame rearrangements. These files lack a portion of the clones; in checked studies, under half of the deficit traces to unresolved V genes, and the cause of the others is not known. The V and J calls and clone size were taken over from that table, and D and trimming were inferred from the DNA. Recorded for this sample are around 6,200 clones; roughly 59% of them occurred a single time. The top ten clones comprise 21% of the sample.

This sample stems from a study of tissue T cells after allogeneic stem cell transplantation (dated 2022 in TCRdb). For the wider study: When multiple samples of a tissue were available, H&E sections were reviewed by a pathologist, and samples with histologically apparent lymphocytes were prioritized for sequencing. The study profiled TCR beta repertoires in many tissues obtained from research autopsies of patients with and without GVHD, and also in mouse models of GVHD. The human arm was a prospective observational study without blinding or randomization.

What the work shows at the level of the full study, not this receptor alone: The patient cohort was small and varied clinically, and sampling depth was recognized as a limitation. In both patients and mice, T cells from blood and spleen picked up only a limited part of the TCR repertoire that was detected in tissues. Only a few T cell clones appeared in more than one patient, yet motif-based clustering showed tissue-specific repertoire signatures that were shared between patients. No blood samples were available from the non-GVHD comparator patients. The study did not establish which tissue TCRs were alloreactive or antigen-specific, and some clones may have been host cells that persisted. Within patients, how anatomically similar tissues were was a major factor shaping TCR repertoire composition, regardless of disease or transplant status.

The sequencing used tissue from the jejunum, collected at autopsy. This chain is built from TRBV10-3 and TRBJ1-1; the D segment could be TRBD1, given 6 matching bases. The source is a male donor aged 60 or over with lung cancer. The nucleotide sequence is TGTGCCATCAGGGAGGTAGGGGGAGGGGACACTGAAGCTTTCTTT. Its amino acids are CAIREVGGGDTEAFF.